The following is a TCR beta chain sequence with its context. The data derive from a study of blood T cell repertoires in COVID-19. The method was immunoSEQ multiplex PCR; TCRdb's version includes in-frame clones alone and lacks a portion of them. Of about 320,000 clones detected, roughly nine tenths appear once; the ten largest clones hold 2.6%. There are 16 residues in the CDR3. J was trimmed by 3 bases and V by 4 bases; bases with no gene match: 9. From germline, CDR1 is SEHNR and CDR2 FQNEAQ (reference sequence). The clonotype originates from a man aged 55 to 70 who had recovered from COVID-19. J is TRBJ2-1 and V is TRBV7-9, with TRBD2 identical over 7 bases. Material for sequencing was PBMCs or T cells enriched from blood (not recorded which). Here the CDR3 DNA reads TGTGCCAGCAGCTCATCCAAGGCTAGCGGCTACAATGAGCAGTTCTTC. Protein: CASSSSKASGYNEQFF.